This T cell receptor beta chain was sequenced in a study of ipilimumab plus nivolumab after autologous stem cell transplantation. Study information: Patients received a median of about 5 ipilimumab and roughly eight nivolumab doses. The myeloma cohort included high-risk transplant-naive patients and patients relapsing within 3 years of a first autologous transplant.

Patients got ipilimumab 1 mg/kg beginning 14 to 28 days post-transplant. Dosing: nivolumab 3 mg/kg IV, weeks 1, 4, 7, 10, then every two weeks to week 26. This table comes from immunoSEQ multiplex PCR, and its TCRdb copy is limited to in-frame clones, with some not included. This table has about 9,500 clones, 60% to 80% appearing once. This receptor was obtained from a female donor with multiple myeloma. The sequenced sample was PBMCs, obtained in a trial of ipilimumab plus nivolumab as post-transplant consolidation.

CDR3 in amino acids: CASSYRGLADYYEQYF. The CDR3 DNA follows: TGTGCCAGCAGCTATCGGGGACTAGCAGATTACTACGAGCAGTACTTC. The rearrangement links TRBV5-4 to TRBJ2-7; the match to TRBD2 covers 9 bases. V lost 3 bases to trimming and J lost 3 bases; unmatched junction nucleotides: 10. The CDR3 spans 16 residues. Germline V CDR1 and CDR2: SGHNT, YYREEE (reference sequence).